The rows below give T cell receptor beta chains drawn from one sample of a study of cytomegalovirus exposure and HLA in healthy donors. Sequenced by immunoSEQ multiplex PCR; TCRdb stores in-frame clones only, minus some. Among 150,000 to 200,000 clones listed, 75% to 85% were seen once. Sample: PBMCs. These receptors all come from a girl aged 2 to 10 in good health and CMV-seropositive. The CDR3 runs from the conserved cysteine through the conserved F or W. A D gene is named only where the DNA matches it firmly. Clone sizes are given selectively: once, few, many, or a class where the clone is expanded.

v_gene,abundance,j_gene,d_gene,CDR3aa,CDR3nt
TRBV28,.,TRBJ2-5,.,CASSTGGGESETQYF,TGTGCCAGCAGTACAGGCGGCGGGGAGAGCGAGACCCAGTACTTC
TRBV7-2,.,TRBJ2-5,.,CASSLGGEQETQYF,TGTGCCAGCAGCTTAGGGGGAGAACAAGAGACCCAGTACTTC
TRBV5-4,.,TRBJ2-3,.,CASSLRAGSTDTQYF,TGTGCCAGCAGCTTGAGAGCGGGTAGCACAGATACGCAGTATTTT
TRBV7-9,.,TRBJ2-5,TRBD2,CASSLIAGNQETQYF,TGTGCCAGCAGCTTAATAGCGGGTAACCAAGAGACCCAGTACTTC
TRBV2,.,TRBJ1-4,TRBD1,CASRGTGVAEKLFF,TGTGCCAGCAGGGGGACAGGGGTGGCGGAAAAACTGTTTTTT
TRBV19,.,TRBJ1-5,TRBD1,CASSSQGAGNQPQHF,TGTGCCAGTAGTTCACAGGGGGCGGGCAATCAGCCCCAGCATTTT
TRBV29-1,few,TRBJ2-5,TRBD1,CSVEAEDRGETQYF,TGCAGCGTTGAAGCCGAGGACAGGGGAGAGACCCAGTACTTC
TRBV9,once,TRBJ2-3,.,CASSVDGGRADTQYF,TGTGCCAGCAGCGTAGACGGGGGAAGGGCAGATACGCAGTATTTT
TRBV7-9,.,TRBJ2-1,.,CASSKVQYPMGLNEQFF,TGTGCCAGCAGCAAGGTGCAGTATCCTATGGGGCTCAATGAGCAGTTCTTC
TRBV6-1,.,TRBJ1-6,TRBD1,CASSGTSGTGSPLHF,TGTGCCAGCAGTGGAACCTCCGGGACAGGCTCACCCCTCCACTTT
TRBV29-1,.,TRBJ2-3,TRBD2,CSVDESRLAGGDTQYF,TGCAGCGTTGATGAGTCTCGGCTAGCGGGGGGGGATACGCAGTATTTT
TRBV6-5,.,TRBJ2-5,.,CASSYLNRDYQETQYF,TGTGCCAGCAGTTACTTAAACCGGGACTACCAAGAGACCCAGTACTTC
TRBV2,few,TRBJ2-7,TRBD2,CASSASGRGGQYF,TGTGCCAGCAGTGCTAGCGGGAGAGGGGGGCAGTACTTC
TRBV5-3,.,TRBJ2-7,TRBD2,CARSFLRLAGDDEQYF,TGTGCCAGAAGCTTCCTAAGACTAGCGGGAGATGACGAGCAGTACTTC
TRBV5-1,.,TRBJ2-7,.,CAGRRSSYEQYF,TGCGCCGGGAGACGGAGCTCCTACGAGCAGTACTTC
TRBV10-2,once,TRBJ1-2,TRBD1,CASSGTGEWWGYTF,TGCGCCAGCAGTGGGACAGGGGAATGGTGGGGCTACACCTTC
TRBV5-1,.,TRBJ1-1,.,CASRVTVSGTEAFF,TGCGCCAGCAGGGTGACAGTTTCGGGCACTGAAGCTTTCTTT
TRBV9,.,TRBJ1-4,TRBD1,CASSANRGTNEKLFF,TGTGCCAGCAGCGCTAACAGGGGAACTAATGAAAAACTGTTTTTT
TRBV6-4,.,TRBJ1-5,TRBD1,CASRTGAAQHF,TGTGCCAGCAGGACAGGGGCGGCCCAGCATTTT
TRBV29-1,.,TRBJ1-2,.,CSVAGAGTNYGYTF,TGCAGCGTTGCTGGGGCAGGAACTAACTATGGCTACACCTTC
TRBV5-1,.,TRBJ1-4,TRBD1,CASTPGTVNEKLFF,TGCGCCAGCACCCCCGGGACAGTAAATGAAAAACTGTTTTTT
TRBV9,.,TRBJ2-5,.,CASSPRLAQETQYF,TGTGCCAGCAGCCCCCGACTTGCCCAAGAGACCCAGTACTTC
TRBV7-7,.,TRBJ2-7,.,CASSTGPGDEQYF,TGTGCTAGCAGTACAGGGCCTGGGGACGAGCAGTACTTC
TRBV10-3,.,TRBJ1-5,TRBD1,CAITGGSNQPQHF,TGTGCCATCACAGGGGGTAGCAATCAGCCCCAGCATTTT
TRBV6-4,.,TRBJ2-1,TRBD2,CASSEGLAGGNEQFF,TGTGCCAGCAGTGAAGGGCTAGCGGGGGGCAATGAGCAGTTCTTC
TRBV6-5,once,TRBJ1-5,.,CASSLTGHNQPQHF,TGTGCCAGCAGTCTCACGGGACACAATCAGCCCCAGCATTTT
TRBV30,.,TRBJ2-7,TRBD2,CAWSRTSGFSYEQYF,TGTGCCTGGAGTAGGACTAGCGGGTTTTCCTACGAGCAGTACTTC
TRBV2,.,TRBJ2-7,TRBD2,CASERREVLAEQYF,TGTGCCAGTGAGCGGCGGGAGGTCCTCGCCGAGCAGTACTTC
TRBV9,.,TRBJ2-5,.,CASSVGKGGVGETQYF,TGTGCCAGCAGCGTAGGAAAGGGGGGGGTGGGTGAGACCCAGTACTTC
TRBV30,.,TRBJ2-1,TRBD2,CAWSVLRTSTSSYNEQFF,TGTGCCTGGAGTGTATTACGGACTAGCACCAGTTCCTACAATGAGCAGTTCTTC
TRBV30,.,TRBJ2-3,.,CAWGVSGTQYF,TGTGCCTGGGGAGTTTCGGGAACGCAGTATTTT
TRBV6-6,.,TRBJ2-5,.,CASSSTARQETQYF,TGTGCCAGCAGTTCGACAGCGCGACAAGAGACCCAGTACTTC
TRBV5-1,.,TRBJ2-3,.,CASSNTNLRLGTDTQYF,TGCGCCAGCAGCAACACCAACCTCCGACTAGGCACAGATACGCAGTATTTT
TRBV4-2,.,TRBJ1-2,.,CASSRGGEGYGYTF,TGTGCCAGCAGCCGGGGTGGGGAGGGCTATGGCTACACCTTC
TRBV6-1,once,TRBJ2-1,.,CASSPRGGAYNEQFF,TGTGCCAGCAGTCCTAGGGGGGGCGCCTACAATGAGCAGTTCTTC
TRBV13,once,TRBJ1-2,.,CASSLGQGDGYTF,TGTGCCAGCAGCTTAGGGCAGGGCGATGGCTACACCTTC
TRBV9,.,TRBJ2-1,TRBD2,CASSVYASGSNEQFF,TGTGCCAGCAGCGTATATGCTAGCGGGAGCAATGAGCAGTTCTTC
TRBV28,.,TRBJ2-7,TRBD1,CASSTGTGNEQYF,TGTGCCAGCAGTACCGGGACAGGGAACGAGCAGTACTTC